This is a list of T cell receptor beta chains from one sample in a study of T-cell memory formation after mild COVID-19. TCRdb fed the 5' RACE reads into MiXCR, producing one record per CDR3 protein. The data contain about 600,000 distinct CDR3 sequences, roughly 20% of them singletons. The sequencing sample was made of PBMCs or a T cell subset sorted from them (not recorded which). These receptors were taken from an adult woman who had mild COVID-19 (a few samples of this study predate the infection). Cell type and time point are not known. The CDR3 runs from the conserved cysteine through the conserved F or W. The D gene is left open where the match is weak. Clone size appears in some rows only: once, few, many, or a class for an expanded clone.

CDR3 length: 16; D gene: TRBD2; J gene: TRBJ2-1; V gene: TRBV7-8; clone size: few; CDR3 DNA: TGTGCCAGCAGCTTAGCTAGCGGGAACTCGTTGAATGAGCAGTTCTTC; CDR3 protein: CASSLASGNSLNEQFF
CDR3 length: 19; D gene: NA; J gene: TRBJ2-5; V gene: TRBV7-2; clone size: few; CDR3 DNA: TGTGCCAGCAGCTCCTCAAAGATTTTGTTTGGACAGCTACAAGAGACCCAGTACTTC; CDR3 protein: CASSSSKILFGQLQETQYF
CDR3 length: 15; D gene: NA; J gene: TRBJ1-5; V gene: TRBV7-9; clone size: few; CDR3 DNA: TGTGCCAGCAGCTTGACAGGAGTATCCGGGCAGCCCCAGCATTTT; CDR3 protein: CASSLTGVSGQPQHF
CDR3 length: 16; D gene: TRBD1; J gene: TRBJ1-5; V gene: TRBV12-3/TRBV12-4; clone size: few; CDR3 DNA: TGTGCCAGCAGTTTAACCGGGACAGGGGCCGATCAGCCCCAGCATTTT; CDR3 protein: CASSLTGTGADQPQHF
CDR3 length: 13; D gene: NA; J gene: TRBJ2-1; V gene: TRBV15; clone size: few; CDR3 DNA: TGTGCCACCAGCAGGGGGGCCTACAATGAGCAGTTCTTC; CDR3 protein: CATSRGAYNEQFF
CDR3 length: 14; D gene: TRBD2; J gene: TRBJ2-3; V gene: TRBV9; clone size: NA; CDR3 DNA: TGTGCCAGCACCGTCGGGGGGGCCGTAGATACGCAGTATTTT; CDR3 protein: CASTVGGAVDTQYF
CDR3 length: 14; D gene: TRBD2; J gene: TRBJ2-7; V gene: TRBV10-3; clone size: many; CDR3 DNA: TGTGCCATCAGGACTAGCGGGAAGTCCTACGAGCAGTACTTC; CDR3 protein: CAIRTSGKSYEQYF
CDR3 length: 17; D gene: TRBD2; J gene: TRBJ2-5; V gene: TRBV20-1; clone size: NA; CDR3 DNA: TGCAGTGCTAGGGGATTAAGGACTAGCGGACGGGGAGAGACCCAGTACTTC; CDR3 protein: CSARGLRTSGRGETQYF
CDR3 length: 11; D gene: NA; J gene: TRBJ2-5; V gene: TRBV28; clone size: NA; CDR3 DNA: TGTGCCAGCAGTTTAGAGTCGGCCCAGTACTTC; CDR3 protein: CASSLESAQYF
CDR3 length: 12; D gene: NA; J gene: TRBJ1-1; V gene: TRBV3-1; clone size: NA; CDR3 DNA: TGTGCCAGCAGCCAAGCGACCAATGAAGCTTTCTTT; CDR3 protein: CASSQATNEAFF
CDR3 length: 15; D gene: TRBD2; J gene: TRBJ2-1; V gene: TRBV7-2; clone size: NA; CDR3 DNA: TGTGCCAGCAGCCCTCTAGCGGGAGGGCCCGGTGAGCAGTTCTTC; CDR3 protein: CASSPLAGGPGEQFF
CDR3 length: 15; D gene: NA; J gene: TRBJ2-4; V gene: TRBV5-1; clone size: NA; CDR3 DNA: TGCGCCAGCAGCTTGGGAGGGGTGGCCAAAAACATTCAGTACTTC; CDR3 protein: CASSLGGVAKNIQYF
CDR3 length: 15; D gene: TRBD1; J gene: TRBJ1-5; V gene: TRBV4-2; clone size: NA; CDR3 DNA: TGTGCCAGCAGCCAAGCAAAACAGGGGTTTCAGCCCCAGCATTTT; CDR3 protein: CASSQAKQGFQPQHF
CDR3 length: 14; D gene: NA; J gene: TRBJ1-2; V gene: TRBV6-5; clone size: few; CDR3 DNA: TGTGCCAGCAGTTCGAACAGCCTGGGATATGGCTACACCTTC; CDR3 protein: CASSSNSLGYGYTF
CDR3 length: 13; D gene: TRBD1; J gene: TRBJ1-4; V gene: TRBV20-1; clone size: NA; CDR3 DNA: TGCAGTGCCCCAACTGACAGGGTTGAAAAACTGTTTTTT; CDR3 protein: CSAPTDRVEKLFF
CDR3 length: 15; D gene: TRBD1; J gene: TRBJ1-2; V gene: TRBV5-1; clone size: few; CDR3 DNA: TGCGCCAGCAGCTTGGCGGCAGGGGGTATCTATGGCTACACCTTC; CDR3 protein: CASSLAAGGIYGYTF
CDR3 length: 17; D gene: NA; J gene: TRBJ2-6; V gene: TRBV2; clone size: few; CDR3 DNA: TGTGCCAGCAGTGAATTAGGGGCGCCCTCTGGGGCCAACGTCCTGACTTTC; CDR3 protein: CASSELGAPSGANVLTF
CDR3 length: 14; D gene: NA; J gene: TRBJ1-5; V gene: TRBV2; clone size: NA; CDR3 DNA: TGTGCCAGCAGTGCCCCGGCGGGGGGACAGCCCCAGCATTTT; CDR3 protein: CASSAPAGGQPQHF
CDR3 length: 17; D gene: TRBD2; J gene: TRBJ2-3; V gene: TRBV14; clone size: NA; CDR3 DNA: TGTGCCAGCAGCGCACGACTAGCGGGGGGCCGCACAGATACGCAGTATTTT; CDR3 protein: CASSARLAGGRTDTQYF
CDR3 length: 13; D gene: NA; J gene: TRBJ1-1; V gene: TRBV12-3/TRBV12-4; clone size: many; CDR3 DNA: TGTGCCAGCAGTCCCGGTGGGGGGACTGAAGCTTTCTTT; CDR3 protein: CASSPGGGTEAFF
CDR3 length: 17; D gene: NA; J gene: TRBJ2-1; V gene: TRBV15; clone size: few; CDR3 DNA: TGTGCCACCAGCAGAGAGAGGACGGGGGGCCACTACAATGAGCAGTTCTTC; CDR3 protein: CATSRERTGGHYNEQFF
CDR3 length: 21; D gene: NA; J gene: TRBJ2-1; V gene: TRBV7-2; clone size: NA; CDR3 DNA: TGTGCCAGCAGCTTAGCGTTAGTCTCATATGGAAGGGGTTCCTCCTACAATGAGCAGTTCTTC; CDR3 protein: CASSLALVSYGRGSSYNEQFF
CDR3 length: 13; D gene: TRBD2; J gene: TRBJ2-7; V gene: TRBV11-3; clone size: NA; CDR3 DNA: TGTGCCAGCACAGCGGGAGGCTCCTACGAGCAGTACTTC; CDR3 protein: CASTAGGSYEQYF
CDR3 length: 14; D gene: NA; J gene: TRBJ1-1; V gene: TRBV6-2/TRBV6-3; clone size: NA; CDR3 DNA: TGTGCCAGCGCACGCGGGGGGACCCCACGAGGAGCTTTCTTT; CDR3 protein: CASARGGTPRGAFF
CDR3 length: 17; D gene: TRBD1; J gene: TRBJ2-7; V gene: TRBV4-1; clone size: NA; CDR3 DNA: TGCGCCAGCAGCCAGCTGCAGGGTGGGACAGAGAGTTACGAGCAGTACTTC; CDR3 protein: CASSQLQGGTESYEQYF
CDR3 length: 12; D gene: NA; J gene: TRBJ2-2; V gene: TRBV5-1; clone size: few; CDR3 DNA: TGCGCCAGCAGCTTGGAGGGCCGGGAGCTGTTTTTT; CDR3 protein: CASSLEGRELFF